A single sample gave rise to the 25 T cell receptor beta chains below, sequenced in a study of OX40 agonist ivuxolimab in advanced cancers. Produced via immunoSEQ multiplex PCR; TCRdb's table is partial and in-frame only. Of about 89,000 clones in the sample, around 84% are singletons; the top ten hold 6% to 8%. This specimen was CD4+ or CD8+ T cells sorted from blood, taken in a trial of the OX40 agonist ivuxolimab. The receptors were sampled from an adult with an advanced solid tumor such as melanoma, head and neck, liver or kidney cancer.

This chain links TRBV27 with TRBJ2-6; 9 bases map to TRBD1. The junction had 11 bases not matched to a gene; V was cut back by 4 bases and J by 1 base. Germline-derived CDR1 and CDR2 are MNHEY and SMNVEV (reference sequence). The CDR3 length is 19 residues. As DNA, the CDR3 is TGTGCCAGCAGTTCTCCGCCGGGACAGGGAAGATCTGGGGCCAACGTCCTGACTTTC. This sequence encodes CASSSPPGQGRSGANVLTF. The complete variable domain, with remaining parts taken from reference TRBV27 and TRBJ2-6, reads EAQVTQNPRYLITVTGKKLTVTCSQNMNHEYMSWYRQDPGLGLRQIYYSMNVEVTDKGDVPEGYKVSRKEKRNFPLILESPSPNQTSLYFCASSSPPGQGRSGANVLTFGAGSRLTVL.

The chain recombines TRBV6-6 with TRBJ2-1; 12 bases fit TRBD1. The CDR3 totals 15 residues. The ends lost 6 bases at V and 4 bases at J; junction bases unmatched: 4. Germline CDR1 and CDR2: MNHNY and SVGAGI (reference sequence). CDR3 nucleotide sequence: TGTGCCAGCAGCCGGGGACAGGGGGCTTACAATGAGCAGTTCTTC. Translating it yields CASSRGQGAYNEQFF.

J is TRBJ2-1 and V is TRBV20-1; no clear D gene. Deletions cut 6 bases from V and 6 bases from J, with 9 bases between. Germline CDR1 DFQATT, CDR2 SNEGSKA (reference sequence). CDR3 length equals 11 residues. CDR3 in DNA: TGCAGTGCCCTAGGTCCCAATGAGCAGTTCTTC. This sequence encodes CSALGPNEQFF.

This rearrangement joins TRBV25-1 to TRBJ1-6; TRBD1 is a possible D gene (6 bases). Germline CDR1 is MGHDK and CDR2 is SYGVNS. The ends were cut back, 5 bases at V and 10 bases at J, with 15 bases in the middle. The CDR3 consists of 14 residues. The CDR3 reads CASSTGIGGSPLHF. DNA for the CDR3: TGTGCCAGCAGTACCGGGATAGGGGGGTCACCCCTCCACTTT.

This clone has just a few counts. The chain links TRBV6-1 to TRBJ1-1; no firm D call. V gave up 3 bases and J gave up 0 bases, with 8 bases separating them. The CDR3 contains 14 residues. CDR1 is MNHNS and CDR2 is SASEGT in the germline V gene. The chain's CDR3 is CASSEEFMNTEAFF. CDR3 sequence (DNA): TGTGCCAGCAGTGAGGAGTTTATGAACACTGAAGCTTTCTTT.

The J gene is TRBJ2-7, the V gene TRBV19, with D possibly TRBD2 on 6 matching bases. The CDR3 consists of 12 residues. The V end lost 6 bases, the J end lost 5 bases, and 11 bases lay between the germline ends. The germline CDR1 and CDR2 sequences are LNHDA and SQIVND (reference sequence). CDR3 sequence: CASRGLGDEQYF. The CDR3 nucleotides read TGTGCCAGTAGGGGACTGGGGGACGAGCAGTACTTC.

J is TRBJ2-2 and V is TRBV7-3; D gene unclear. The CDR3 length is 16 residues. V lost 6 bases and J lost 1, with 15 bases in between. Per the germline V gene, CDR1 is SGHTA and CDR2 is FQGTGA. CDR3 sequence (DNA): TGTGCCAGCAGTATCCGACGCACCTTGAACACCGGGGAGCTGTTTTTT. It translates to CASSIRRTLNTGELFF.

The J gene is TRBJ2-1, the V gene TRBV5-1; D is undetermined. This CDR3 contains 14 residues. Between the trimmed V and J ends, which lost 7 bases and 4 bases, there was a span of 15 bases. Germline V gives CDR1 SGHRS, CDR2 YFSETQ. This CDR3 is CASGEPTLYNEQFF. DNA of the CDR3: TGCGCCAGCGGTGAACCGACACTTTACAATGAGCAGTTCTTC.

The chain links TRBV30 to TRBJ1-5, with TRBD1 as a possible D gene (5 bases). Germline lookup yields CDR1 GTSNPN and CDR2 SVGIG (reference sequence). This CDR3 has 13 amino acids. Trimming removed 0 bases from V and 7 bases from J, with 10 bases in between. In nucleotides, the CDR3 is TGTGCCTGGAGTGTAAAAAGGGGACAGCCCCAGCATTTT. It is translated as CAWSVKRGQPQHF.

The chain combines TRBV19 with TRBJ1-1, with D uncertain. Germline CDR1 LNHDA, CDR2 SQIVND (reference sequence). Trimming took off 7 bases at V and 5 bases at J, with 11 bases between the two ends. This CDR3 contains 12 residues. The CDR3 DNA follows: TGTGCCAGTAAGGAGTTCGGGACTGAAGCTTTCTTT. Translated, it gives CASKEFGTEAFF.

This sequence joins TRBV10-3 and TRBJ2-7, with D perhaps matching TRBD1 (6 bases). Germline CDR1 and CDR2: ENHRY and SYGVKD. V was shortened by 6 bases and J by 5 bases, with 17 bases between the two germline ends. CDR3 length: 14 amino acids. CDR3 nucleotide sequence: TGTGCCATCAGCTCCATTCAGGGGAGAAACGAGCAGTACTTC. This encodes CAISSIQGRNEQYF.

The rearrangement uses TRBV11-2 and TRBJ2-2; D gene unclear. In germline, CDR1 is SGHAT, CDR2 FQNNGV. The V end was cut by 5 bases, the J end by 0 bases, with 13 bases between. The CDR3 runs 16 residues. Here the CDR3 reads CASSPPGRSNTGELFF. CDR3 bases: TGTGCCAGCAGCCCTCCCGGTAGATCGAACACCGGGGAGCTGTTTTTT.

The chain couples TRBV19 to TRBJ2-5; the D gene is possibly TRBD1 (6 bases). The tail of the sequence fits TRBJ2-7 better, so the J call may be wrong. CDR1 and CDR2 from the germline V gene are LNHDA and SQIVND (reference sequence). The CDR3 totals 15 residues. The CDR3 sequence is CASSRAWDTSYEQYF. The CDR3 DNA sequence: TGTGCCAGTAGTCGCGCCTGGGACACTTCCTACGAGCAGTACTTC.

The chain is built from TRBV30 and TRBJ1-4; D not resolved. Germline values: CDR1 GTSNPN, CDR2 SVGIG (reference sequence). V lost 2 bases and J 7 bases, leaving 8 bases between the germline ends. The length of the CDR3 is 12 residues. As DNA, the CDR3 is TGTGCCTGGAGTCGGATCTCTGAAAAACTGTTTTTT. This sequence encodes CAWSRISEKLFF.

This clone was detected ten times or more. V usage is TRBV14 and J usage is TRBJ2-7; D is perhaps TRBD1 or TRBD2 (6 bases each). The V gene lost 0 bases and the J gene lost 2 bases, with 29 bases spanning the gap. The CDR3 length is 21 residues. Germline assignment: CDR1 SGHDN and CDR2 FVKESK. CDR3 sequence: CASSQDGRGAHMGLRAYEQYF. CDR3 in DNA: TGTGCCAGCAGCCAAGATGGCAGGGGCGCCCATATGGGACTGAGGGCCTACGAGCAGTACTTC.

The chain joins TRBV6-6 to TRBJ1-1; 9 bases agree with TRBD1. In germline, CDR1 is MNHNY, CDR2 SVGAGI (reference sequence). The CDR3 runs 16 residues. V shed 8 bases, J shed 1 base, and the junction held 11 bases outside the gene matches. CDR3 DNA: TGTGCCAGCGGCCCAACAGGGGGCGCGAGGAACACTGAAGCTTTCTTT. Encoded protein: CASGPTGGARNTEAFF.

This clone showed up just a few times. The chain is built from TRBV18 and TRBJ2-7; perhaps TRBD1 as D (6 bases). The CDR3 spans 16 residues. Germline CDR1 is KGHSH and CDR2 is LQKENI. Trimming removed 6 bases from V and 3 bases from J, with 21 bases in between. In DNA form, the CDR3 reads TGTGCCAGCTCGCTTTTAATTTCGACAGGCTACTACGAGCAGTACTTC. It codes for CASSLLISTGYYEQYF.

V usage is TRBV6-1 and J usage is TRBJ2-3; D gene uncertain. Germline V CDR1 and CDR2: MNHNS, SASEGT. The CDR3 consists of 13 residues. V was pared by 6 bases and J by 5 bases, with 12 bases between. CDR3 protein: CASRDLFLDTQYF. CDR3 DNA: TGTGCCAGCAGGGACCTGTTCCTAGATACGCAGTATTTT.

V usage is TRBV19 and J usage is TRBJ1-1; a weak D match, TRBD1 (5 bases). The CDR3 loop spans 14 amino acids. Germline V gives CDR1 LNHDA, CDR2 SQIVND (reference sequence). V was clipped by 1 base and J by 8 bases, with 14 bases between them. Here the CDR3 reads CASSIAGLLGEAFF. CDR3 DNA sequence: TGTGCCAGTAGTATAGCGGGGCTACTTGGGGAAGCTTTCTTT.

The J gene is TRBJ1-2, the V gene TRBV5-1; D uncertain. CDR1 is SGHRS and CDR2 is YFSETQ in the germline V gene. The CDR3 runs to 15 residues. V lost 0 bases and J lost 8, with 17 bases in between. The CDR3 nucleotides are TGCGCCAGCAGCTTGGAGGCGGCAAAAACTGGCGGCTACACCTTC. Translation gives CASSLEAAKTGGYTF. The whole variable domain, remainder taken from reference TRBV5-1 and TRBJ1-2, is KAGVTQTPRYLIKTRGQQVTLSCSPISGHRSVSWYQQTPGQGLQFLFEYFSETQRNKGNFPGRFSGRQFSNSRSEMNVSTLELGDSALYLCASSLEAAKTGGYTFGSGTRLTVV.

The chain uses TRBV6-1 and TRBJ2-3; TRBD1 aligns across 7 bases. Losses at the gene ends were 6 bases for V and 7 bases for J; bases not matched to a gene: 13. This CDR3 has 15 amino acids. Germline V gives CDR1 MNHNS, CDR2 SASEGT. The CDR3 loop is CASRLTWTGPNTQYF. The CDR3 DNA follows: TGTGCCAGCAGGCTGACATGGACAGGTCCGAATACGCAGTATTTT.

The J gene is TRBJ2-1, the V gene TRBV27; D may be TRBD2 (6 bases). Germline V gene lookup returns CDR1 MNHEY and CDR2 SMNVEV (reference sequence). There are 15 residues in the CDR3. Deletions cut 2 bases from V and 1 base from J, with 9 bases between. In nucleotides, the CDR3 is TGTGCCAGCAGTTTACTCGGGAGTTCCTACAATGAGCAGTTCTTC. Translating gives CASSLLGSSYNEQFF.

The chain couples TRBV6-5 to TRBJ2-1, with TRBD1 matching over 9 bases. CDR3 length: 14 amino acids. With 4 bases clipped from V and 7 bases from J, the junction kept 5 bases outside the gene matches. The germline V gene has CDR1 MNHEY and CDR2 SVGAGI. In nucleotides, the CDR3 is TGTGCCAGCAGTTCCGGGACAGGGCCGAATGAGCAGTTCTTC. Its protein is CASSSGTGPNEQFF.

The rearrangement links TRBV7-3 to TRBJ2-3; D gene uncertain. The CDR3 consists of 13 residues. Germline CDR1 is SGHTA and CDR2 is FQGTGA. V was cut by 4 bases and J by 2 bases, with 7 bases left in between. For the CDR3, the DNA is TGTGCCAGCAGCTCCTATACCACAGATACGCAGTATTTT. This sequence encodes CASSSYTTDTQYF. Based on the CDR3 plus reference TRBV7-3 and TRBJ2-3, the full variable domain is GAGVSQTPSNKVTEKGKYVELRCDPISGHTALYWYRQSLGQGPEFLIYFQGTGAADDSGLPNDRFFAVRPEGSVSTLKIQRTERGDSAVYLCASSSYTTDTQYFGPGTRLTVL.

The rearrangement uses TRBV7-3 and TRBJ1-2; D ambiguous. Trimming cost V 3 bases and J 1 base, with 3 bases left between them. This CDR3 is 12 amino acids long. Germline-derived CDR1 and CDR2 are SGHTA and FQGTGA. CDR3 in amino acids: CASSLVNYGYTF. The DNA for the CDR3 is TGTGCCAGCAGCTTGGTTAACTATGGCTACACCTTC.